Listed here are 20 T cell receptor beta chains from one sample, sequenced in a study of human T cells and chemical hapten exposure. TCRdb re-analysed the RACE reads in MiXCR, keeping a single row per CDR3 protein. The table has 280,000 or so distinct CDR3 sequences, just under 8% seen once; the top ten hold roughly 1.2%. The time point is: pre-sensitization, week 0. This sample's treatment: therapeutic diphenylcyclopropenone sensitization with weekly scalp DPC. The starting material was whole blood, obtained in connection with sensitization to the hapten diphenylcyclopropenone (DPC). The receptors originated from a man aged 18 to 35 with alopecia areata. Some clones in this sample may be carry-over from other donors' samples.

The chain is built from TRBV3-1 and TRBJ2-7, with 7 bases that match TRBD1. The CDR3 consists of 16 residues. Trimming removed 0 bases from V and 2 bases from J; junction bases left unmatched: 7. Looked up from germline, CDR1 is LGHDT and CDR2 is YNNKEL (reference sequence). The CDR3 is CASSQDAGTATYEQYF. The CDR3 DNA follows: TGTGCCAGCAGCCAAGATGCCGGGACAGCAACCTACGAGCAGTACTTC.

The chain uses TRBV11-1 and TRBJ1-1; D ambiguous. The CDR3 runs to 13 residues. V lost 6 bases, J lost 3 bases, and 11 bases lay in between. Germline loops: CDR1 SGHAT, CDR2 FQDESV (reference sequence). The CDR3 DNA reads TGTGCCAGCAGGAAAGCGGTTTACACTGAAGCTTTCTTT. Encoded protein: CASRKAVYTEAFF.

This clonotype was seen a handful of times. The chain carries TRBV9 and TRBJ1-6; 9 bases map to TRBD1. V gave up 1 base and J gave up 6 bases; unmatched junction bases: 8. Looked up from germline, CDR1 is SGDLS and CDR2 is YYNGEE. CDR3 length: 17 amino acids. The CDR3 bases are TGTGCCAGCAGCGTAACGACAGGGGGAGACGCTAATTCACCCCTCCACTTT. This codes for CASSVTTGGDANSPLHF.

This sequence joins TRBV7-2 and TRBJ2-7, with TRBD1 identical over 7 bases. Germline values: CDR1 SGHTA, CDR2 FQGNSA. The CDR3 extends over 14 amino acids. J gave up 2 bases and V 5 bases, and 6 bases lay outside the gene matches. The CDR3 DNA is TGTGCCAGCAGCCTAGACAGGGTCCCCTACGAGCAGTACTTC. Translated, it gives CASSLDRVPYEQYF.

A few counts support this clonotype. The rearrangement links TRBV7-2 to TRBJ2-1; 8 bases align to TRBD2. From germline, CDR1 is SGHTA and CDR2 FQGNSA. The trim removed 4 bases at V and 5 bases at J, leaving 7 bases unmatched. There are 15 residues in the CDR3. CDR3 sequence: CASSSTRLAHNEQFF. The CDR3 nucleotides are TGTGCCAGCAGCTCGACCAGACTAGCGCACAATGAGCAGTTCTTC.

The chain's CDR3 is CASSEPGGPNYGYTF. The DNA for the CDR3 is TGTGCCAGCAGTGAACCAGGGGGGCCTAACTATGGCTACACCTTC. The rearrangement uses TRBV25-1 and TRBJ1-2; 7 bases agree with TRBD1. The germline V gene has CDR1 MGHDK and CDR2 SYGVNS. CDR3 length: 15 residues. Trimming at V came to 2 bases and at J to 0 bases, leaving 3 bases not matched to a gene.

This clonotype was recorded at least ten times. The chain uses TRBV28 and TRBJ2-3; D is ambiguous. The CDR3 contains 15 residues. The germline CDR1 and CDR2 sequences are MDHEN and SYDVKM. V lost 3 bases to trimming and J lost 6 bases, with 16 bases between them. The CDR3 DNA is TGTGCCAGCAGTTTCTGGTATTCGACCAACGATACGCAGTATTTT. Its protein product is CASSFWYSTNDTQYF.

This clonotype was picked up many times. The V call is TRBV28, the J call TRBJ2-6, with D possibly being TRBD1 (5 bases). V was trimmed by 3 bases and J by 0 bases, leaving 24 bases between them. The CDR3 consists of 21 residues. Germline V gene sequence: CDR1 MDHEN, CDR2 SYDVKM. CDR3 coding DNA: TGTGCCAGCAGTTTGTTCCTTCTTGACAGTCAAACGATCTCTGGGGCCAACGTCCTGACTTTC. This translates into CASSLFLLDSQTISGANVLTF.

The rearrangement uses TRBV6-5 and TRBJ2-1, with 10 bases fitting TRBD1. Losses at the gene ends were 2 bases for V and 10 bases for J; bases not matched to a gene: 5. CDR1 and CDR2 (germline): MNHEY, SVGAGI. CDR3 size: 14 residues. The CDR3 reads CASSYLTGGGEQFF. CDR3 DNA sequence: TGTGCCAGCAGTTACCTGACAGGGGGCGGGGAGCAGTTCTTC.

There are many counts of this clonotype. The rearrangement uses TRBV29-1 and TRBJ2-3; TRBD2 aligns across 9 bases. This CDR3 has 14 amino acids. V trimming: 6 bases; J trimming: 2 bases; junction bases outside the gene matches: 6. CDR1 and CDR2 from the germline V gene are SQVTM and ANQGSEA. The CDR3 nucleotides are TGCAGCGTCCCTCTAGCGGGGAACACAGATACGCAGTATTTT. Its translation is CSVPLAGNTDTQYF.

This clonotype was observed a few times. V and J are TRBV7-9 and TRBJ1-3, with unresolved D. This CDR3 is 15 amino acids long. The germline V gene encodes CDR1 SEHNR and CDR2 FQNEAQ (reference sequence). V was trimmed by 5 bases and J by 7 bases, leaving 18 bases between them. This CDR3 is CASSPPPLLGNTIYF. CDR3 in DNA: TGTGCCAGCAGCCCACCCCCCCTCCTTGGCAACACCATATATTTT. Full variable domain (missing parts from reference TRBV7-9 and TRBJ1-3): DTGVSQNPRHKITKRGQNVTFRCDPISEHNRLYWYRQTLGQGPEFLTYFQNEAQLEKSRLLSDRFSAERPKGSFSTLEIQRTEQGDSAMYLCASSPPPLLGNTIYFGEGSWLTVV.

The J gene is TRBJ1-1, the V gene TRBV4-3; no reliable D call. The length of the CDR3 is 14 residues. CDR1 is LGHNA and CDR2 is YSLEER in the germline V gene. V lost 2 bases and J 3 bases, leaving 10 bases between the germline ends. The CDR3 loop is CASSQSLIYTEAFF. CDR3 nucleotide sequence: TGCGCCAGCAGCCAAAGTCTGATTTACACTGAAGCTTTCTTT.

At least ten counts were recorded for this clonotype. The chain links TRBV27 to TRBJ1-5; D call uncertain. This CDR3 is built from 16 residues. The germline V gene encodes CDR1 MNHEY and CDR2 SMNVEV (reference sequence). The V end lost 6 bases, the J end lost 4 bases, and 19 bases lay between the germline ends. The CDR3 nucleotides read TGTGCCAGCAGCCGGTATTATGGGTCTACGAATCAGCCCCAGCATTTT. Translation: CASSRYYGSTNQPQHF.

The V call is TRBV5-1, the J call TRBJ2-1; 12 nucleotides match TRBD2. The CDR3 runs 14 residues. Germline V CDR1 and CDR2: SGHRS, YFSETQ. V was pared by 2 bases and J by 12 bases, with 6 bases of the junction left unmatched. CDR3 nucleotides: TGCGCCAGCAGCTTCTCACTAGCGGGGGGCTGGCAGTTCTTC. Protein product: CASSFSLAGGWQFF.

This clonotype was detected only a few times. This sequence joins TRBV7-2 and TRBJ2-4; D ambiguous. The ends were cut back, 5 bases at V and 3 bases at J, with 11 bases in the middle. The germline CDR1 and CDR2 sequences are SGHTA and FQGNSA. This CDR3 is 14 amino acids long. The CDR3 reads CASSALRGKNIQYF. In DNA form, the CDR3 reads TGTGCCAGCAGCGCGTTGAGAGGCAAAAACATTCAGTACTTC. The full variable domain, its missing parts supplied by reference TRBV7-2 and TRBJ2-4, is GAGVSQSPSNKVTEKGKDVELRCDPISGHTALYWYRQSLGQGLEFLIYFQGNSAPDKSGLPSDRFSAERTGGSVSTLTIQRTQQEDSAVYLCASSALRGKNIQYFGAGTRLSVL.

This sequence joins TRBV6-1 and TRBJ1-3, with TRBD1 matching over 7 bases. The J segment lost 0 bases and the V segment lost 6 bases, leaving 8 bases of the junction unmatched. The CDR3 extends over 16 amino acids. Germline V gives CDR1 MNHNS, CDR2 SASEGT. CDR3 in amino acids: CASSIGTVSSGNTIYF. As DNA, the CDR3 is TGTGCCAGCAGCATCGGGACAGTCAGCTCTGGAAACACCATATATTTT.

This clonotype was detected only a few times. The V and J genes are TRBV20-1 and TRBJ2-5; TRBD1 or TRBD2 may be the D gene (5 bases each). Germline assignment: CDR1 DFQATT and CDR2 SNEGSKA (reference sequence). This CDR3 is 13 amino acids long. Trimming took 6 bases from V and 2 from J, leaving 13 bases between them. The CDR3 DNA is TGCAGTGCCGTCCGGGGCAGACAAGAGACCCAGTACTTC. It is translated as CSAVRGRQETQYF.

The gene calls are TRBV6-2 or TRBV6-3 and TRBJ2-1; 7 bases agree with TRBD1. The V gene end was trimmed by 5 bases and the J gene end by 2 bases; junction bases not matched to a gene: 6. The V gene's germline CDR1 is MNHEY and CDR2 SVGEGT. This CDR3 is built from 15 residues. CDR3 DNA sequence: TGTGCCAGCAGTCGCCGGGACAGCCCCTACAATGAGCAGTTCTTC. It codes for CASSRRDSPYNEQFF.

In DNA, the CDR3 is TGCAGTGCTAGAGATTCCTTCTTGAGCTCCTATAATTCACCCCTCCACTTT. Translated, it gives CSARDSFLSSYNSPLHF. This chain uses TRBV20-1 with TRBJ1-6; D ambiguous. The ends were cut back, 0 bases at V and 0 bases at J, with 12 bases in the middle. Germline-derived CDR1 and CDR2 are DFQATT and SNEGSKA (reference sequence). The length of the CDR3 is 17 residues.

The rearrangement joins TRBV7-3 to TRBJ1-1; a weak D match, TRBD1 (5 bases). Germline V CDR1 and CDR2: SGHTA, FQGTGA. The germline V and J ends were trimmed by 5 bases and 4 bases, with 17 bases remaining between them. The CDR3 is made up of 15 amino acids. CDR3 loop: CASSLLRGVGTEAFF. The CDR3, as DNA: TGTGCCAGCAGCCTGTTGAGGGGAGTGGGCACTGAAGCTTTCTTT.